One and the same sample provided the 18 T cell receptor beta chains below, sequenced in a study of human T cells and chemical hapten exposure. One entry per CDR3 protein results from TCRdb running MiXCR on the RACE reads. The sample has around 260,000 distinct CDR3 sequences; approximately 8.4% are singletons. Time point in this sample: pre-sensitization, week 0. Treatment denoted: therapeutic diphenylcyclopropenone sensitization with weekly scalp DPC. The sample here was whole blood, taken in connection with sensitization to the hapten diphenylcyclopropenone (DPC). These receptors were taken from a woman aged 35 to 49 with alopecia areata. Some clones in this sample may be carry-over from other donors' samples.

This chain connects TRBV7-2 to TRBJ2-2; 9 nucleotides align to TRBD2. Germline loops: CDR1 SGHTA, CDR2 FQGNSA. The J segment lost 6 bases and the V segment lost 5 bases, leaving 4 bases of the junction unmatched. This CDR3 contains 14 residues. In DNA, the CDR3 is TGTGCCAGCAGCAGGACTAGCGTAGCCGGGGAGCTGTTTTTT. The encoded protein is CASSRTSVAGELFF.

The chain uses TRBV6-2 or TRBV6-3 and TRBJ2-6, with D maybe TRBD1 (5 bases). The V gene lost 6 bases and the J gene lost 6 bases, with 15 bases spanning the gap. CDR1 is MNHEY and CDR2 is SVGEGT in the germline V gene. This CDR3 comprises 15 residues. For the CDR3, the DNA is TGTGCCAGCAGGAAACAGGCTCTGGCGGCCAACGTCCTGACTTTC. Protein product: CASRKQALAANVLTF.

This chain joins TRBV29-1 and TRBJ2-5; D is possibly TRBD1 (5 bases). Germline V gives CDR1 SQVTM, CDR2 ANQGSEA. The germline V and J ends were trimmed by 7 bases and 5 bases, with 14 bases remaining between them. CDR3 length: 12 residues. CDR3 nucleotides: TGCAGCGCCGCTGGACCAGGGGAGACCCAGTACTTC. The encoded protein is CSAAGPGETQYF. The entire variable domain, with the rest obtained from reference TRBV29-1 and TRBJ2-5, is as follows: SAVISQKPSRDICQRGTSLTIQCQVDSQVTMMFWYRQQPGQSLTLIATANQGSEATYESGFVIDKFPISRPNLTFSTLTVSNMSPEDSSIYLCSAAGPGETQYFGPGTRLLVL.

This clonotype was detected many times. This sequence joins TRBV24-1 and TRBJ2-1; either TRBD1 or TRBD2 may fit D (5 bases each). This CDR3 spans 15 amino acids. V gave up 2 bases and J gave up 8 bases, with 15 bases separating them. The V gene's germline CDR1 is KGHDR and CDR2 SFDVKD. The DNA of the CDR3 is TGTGCCACCAGTGATTCACCCCTTATGGGACATGAGCAGTTCTTC. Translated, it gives CATSDSPLMGHEQFF.

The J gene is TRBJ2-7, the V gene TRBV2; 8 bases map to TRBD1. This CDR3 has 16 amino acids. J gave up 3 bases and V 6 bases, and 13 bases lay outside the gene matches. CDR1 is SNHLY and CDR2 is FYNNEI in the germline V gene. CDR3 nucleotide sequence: TGTGCCAGCAGACCGGTAGGGACAGGCCTCTTCTACGAGCAGTACTTC. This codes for CASRPVGTGLFYEQYF.

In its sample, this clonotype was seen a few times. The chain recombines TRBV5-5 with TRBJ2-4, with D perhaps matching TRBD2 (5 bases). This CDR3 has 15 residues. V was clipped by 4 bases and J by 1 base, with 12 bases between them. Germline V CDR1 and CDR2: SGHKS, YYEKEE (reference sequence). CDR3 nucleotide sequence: TGTGCCAGCAGCGTTGGGCGGGTGGCCAAAAACATTCAGTACTTC. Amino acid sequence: CASSVGRVAKNIQYF. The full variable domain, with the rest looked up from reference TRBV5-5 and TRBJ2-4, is DAGVTQSPTHLIKTRGQQVTLRCSPISGHKSVSWYQQVLGQGPQFIFQYYEKEERGRGNFPDRFSARQFPNYSSELNVNALLLGDSALYLCASSVGRVAKNIQYFGAGTRLSVL.

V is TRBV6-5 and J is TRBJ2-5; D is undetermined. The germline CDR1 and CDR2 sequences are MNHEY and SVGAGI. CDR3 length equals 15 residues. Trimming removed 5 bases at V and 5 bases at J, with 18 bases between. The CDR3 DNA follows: TGTGCCAGCAGTCCCGGACCGGGCGGATGGGAGACCCAGTACTTC. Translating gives CASSPGPGGWETQYF.

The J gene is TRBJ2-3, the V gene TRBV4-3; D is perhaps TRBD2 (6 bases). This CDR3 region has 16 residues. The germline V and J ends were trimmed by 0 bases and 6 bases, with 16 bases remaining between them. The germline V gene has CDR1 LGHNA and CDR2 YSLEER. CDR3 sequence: CASSQDWGGSGDTQYF. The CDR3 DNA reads TGCGCCAGCAGCCAAGATTGGGGTGGGAGCGGGGATACGCAGTATTTT.

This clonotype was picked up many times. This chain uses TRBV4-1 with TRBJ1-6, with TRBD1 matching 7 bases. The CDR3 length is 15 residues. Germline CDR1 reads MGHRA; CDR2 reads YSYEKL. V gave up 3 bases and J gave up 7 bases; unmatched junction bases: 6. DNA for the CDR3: TGCGCCAGCAGCCAGACGGGACAGCTAAATTCACCCCTCCACTTT. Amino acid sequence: CASSQTGQLNSPLHF.

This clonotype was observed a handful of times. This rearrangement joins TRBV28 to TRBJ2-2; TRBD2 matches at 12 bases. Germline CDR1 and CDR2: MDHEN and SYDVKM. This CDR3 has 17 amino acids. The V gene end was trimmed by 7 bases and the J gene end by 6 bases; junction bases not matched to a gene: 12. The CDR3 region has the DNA TGTGCCAGCACCCTTCTAGCGGGAGGGCCTCGTGCCGGGGAGCTGTTTTTT. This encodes CASTLLAGGPRAGELFF. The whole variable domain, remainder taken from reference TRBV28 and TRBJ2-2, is DVKVTQSSRYLVKRTGEKVFLECVQDMDHENMFWYRQDPGLGLRLIYFSYDVKMKEKGDIPEGYSVSREKKERFSLILESASTNQTSMYLCASTLLAGGPRAGELFFGEGSRLTVL.

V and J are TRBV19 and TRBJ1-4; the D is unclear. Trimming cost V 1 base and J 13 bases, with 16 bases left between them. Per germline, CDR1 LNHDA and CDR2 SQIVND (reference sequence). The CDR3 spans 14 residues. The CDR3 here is CASSIVGAAEVLFF. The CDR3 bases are TGTGCCAGTAGTATAGTGGGAGCGGCGGAGGTACTGTTTTTT. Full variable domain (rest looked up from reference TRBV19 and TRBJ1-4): DGGITQSPKYLFRKEGQNVTLSCEQNLNHDAMYWYRQDPGQGLRLIYYSQIVNDFQKGDIAEGYSVSREKKESFPLTVTSAQKNPTAFYLCASSIVGAAEVLFFGSGTQLSVL.

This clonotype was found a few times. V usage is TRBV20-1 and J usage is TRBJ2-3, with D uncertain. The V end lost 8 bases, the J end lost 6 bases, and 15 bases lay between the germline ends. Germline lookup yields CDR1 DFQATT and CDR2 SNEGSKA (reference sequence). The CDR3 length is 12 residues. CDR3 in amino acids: CSPKSQSDTQYF. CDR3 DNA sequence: TGCAGTCCGAAGAGCCAATCGGATACGCAGTATTTT.

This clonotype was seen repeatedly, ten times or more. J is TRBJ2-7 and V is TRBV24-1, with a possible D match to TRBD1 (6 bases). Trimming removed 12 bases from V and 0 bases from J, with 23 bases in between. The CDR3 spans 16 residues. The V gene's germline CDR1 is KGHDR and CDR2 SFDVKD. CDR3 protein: CAVAPRGRSSSYEQYF. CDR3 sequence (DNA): TGTGCCGTCGCACCCAGGGGTCGGAGCAGCTCCTACGAGCAGTACTTC.

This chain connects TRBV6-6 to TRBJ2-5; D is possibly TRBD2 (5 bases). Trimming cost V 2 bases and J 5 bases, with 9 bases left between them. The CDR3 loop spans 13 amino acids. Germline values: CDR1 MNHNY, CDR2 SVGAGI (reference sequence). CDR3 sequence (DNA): TGTGCCAGCAGTTACCAGGAGGTCGAGACCCAGTACTTC. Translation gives CASSYQEVETQYF.

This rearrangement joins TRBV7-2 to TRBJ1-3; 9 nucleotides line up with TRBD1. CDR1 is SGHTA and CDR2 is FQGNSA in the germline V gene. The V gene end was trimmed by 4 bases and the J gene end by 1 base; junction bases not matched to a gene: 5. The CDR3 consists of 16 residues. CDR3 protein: CASSSRQGGSGNTIYF. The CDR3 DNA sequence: TGTGCCAGCAGCTCTCGACAGGGGGGTTCTGGAAACACCATATATTTT.

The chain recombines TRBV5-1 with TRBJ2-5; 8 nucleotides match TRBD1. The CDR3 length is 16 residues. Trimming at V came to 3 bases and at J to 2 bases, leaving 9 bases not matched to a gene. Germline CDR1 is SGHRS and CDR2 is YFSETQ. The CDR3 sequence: CASSSPRDRIQETQYF. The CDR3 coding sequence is TGCGCCAGCAGCTCCCCTCGGGACAGGATTCAAGAGACCCAGTACTTC.

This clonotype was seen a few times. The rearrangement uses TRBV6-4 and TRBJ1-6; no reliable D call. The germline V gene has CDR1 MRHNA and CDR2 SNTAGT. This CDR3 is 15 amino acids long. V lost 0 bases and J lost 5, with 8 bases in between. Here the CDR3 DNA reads TGTGCCAGCAGTGACTCGGTATATAATAATTCACCCCTCCACTTT. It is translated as CASSDSVYNNSPLHF.

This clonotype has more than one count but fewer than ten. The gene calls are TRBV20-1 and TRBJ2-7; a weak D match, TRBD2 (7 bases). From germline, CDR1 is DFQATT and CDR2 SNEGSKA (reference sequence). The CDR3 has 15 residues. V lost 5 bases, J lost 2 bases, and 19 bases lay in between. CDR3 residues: CSAYDPGGLTYEQYF. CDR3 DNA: TGCAGTGCTTATGATCCCGGGGGGCTAACCTACGAGCAGTACTTC.